This entry lists 31 T cell receptor beta chains sequenced from one sample in a study of blood T cell repertoires in COVID-19. Assay used: immunoSEQ multiplex PCR; TCRdb lists only in-frame clones, some missing. Seen here are around 100,000 clones, 75% to 90% observed once, and the top ten hold under 15%. Material: peripheral blood. The receptors come from a human donor in a cohort sampled during active or convalescent COVID-19.

As for this clone: One junction end disagrees with the germline gene, perhaps due to a read error. The same CDR3 can be traced to other DNA sequences in this sample. The chain is built from TRBV7-2 and TRBJ2-3; TRBD1 aligns across 11 bases. CDR1 is SGHTA, CDR2 FQGNSA, per germline. The CDR3 contains 16 residues. The CDR3 sequence: CACSFWAGTGGDTQYF. The CDR3, as DNA: TGTGCCTGCAGCTTTTGGGCTGGGACAGGGGGGGATACGCAGTATTTT.

This chain joins TRBV5-6 and TRBJ2-3; 7 bases agree with TRBD2. With V trimmed by 4 bases and J by 2 bases, 10 bases remained unmatched. Germline CDR1 is SGHDT and CDR2 is YYEEEE. The CDR3 sequence is 16 residues long. The CDR3 is CASSPVVGGLTDTQYF. The CDR3 DNA follows: TGTGCCAGCAGCCCTGTCGTGGGAGGGCTCACAGATACGCAGTATTTT.

In nucleotides, the CDR3 is TGTGCCAGCAGGGAAAGGGGGTCCACCGGGGAGCTGTTTTTT. This encodes CASRERGSTGELFF. The rearrangement joins TRBV27 to TRBJ2-2; tentatively, D is TRBD1 (6 bases). CDR1 MNHEY and CDR2 SMNVEV come from the germline V gene (reference sequence). The CDR3 is made up of 14 amino acids. V was cut by 6 bases and J by 4 bases, with 12 bases left in between.

V is TRBV2 and J is TRBJ1-1; 9 positions agree with TRBD1. This CDR3 spans 15 amino acids. The ends lost 7 bases at V and 6 bases at J; junction bases unmatched: 12. Germline V gene sequence: CDR1 SNHLY, CDR2 FYNNEI. CDR3 region: CASTTGGSAGPEAFF. CDR3 DNA: TGTGCCAGCACTACAGGGGGCTCTGCTGGCCCTGAAGCTTTCTTT.

In this sample, this clone turned up once. This chain joins TRBV28 and TRBJ2-7; D is undetermined. The length of the CDR3 is 14 residues. Germline V gives CDR1 MDHEN, CDR2 SYDVKM. V was shortened by 4 bases and J by 2 bases, with 12 bases between the two germline ends. CDR3 DNA: TGTGCCAGCAGTTCGCCCGGTAGAACCTACGAGCAGTACTTC. Translated: CASSSPGRTYEQYF.

The chain uses TRBV5-5 and TRBJ1-2; possibly TRBD1 for D (5 bases). The ends were cut back, 3 bases at V and 3 bases at J, with 9 bases in the middle. In germline, CDR1 is SGHKS, CDR2 YYEKEE (reference sequence). This CDR3 contains 13 residues. The CDR3 nucleotides read TGTGCCAGCAGCTCGACAGATCACTATGGCTACACCTTC. Its protein is CASSSTDHYGYTF. Looking up the rest from reference TRBV5-5 and TRBJ1-2 gives the full variable domain: DAGVTQSPTHLIKTRGQQVTLRCSPISGHKSVSWYQQVLGQGPQFIFQYYEKEERGRGNFPDRFSARQFPNYSSELNVNALLLGDSALYLCASSSTDHYGYTFGSGTRLTVV.

The DNA of the CDR3 is TGTGCCAGCGAAGGGACAGGGGGGTTTTGGGGTGAAAAACTGTTTTTT. It encodes CASEGTGGFWGEKLFF. This sequence joins TRBV28 and TRBJ1-4; 11 bases match TRBD1. Germline V CDR1 and CDR2: MDHEN, SYDVKM. Trimming removed 8 bases from V and 7 bases from J; junction bases left unmatched: 12. This CDR3 has 16 residues.

The CDR3 region is CASSLDLPTGSLNSPLHF. In DNA form, the CDR3 reads TGTGCCAGCAGCTTAGACCTTCCCACAGGGTCGCTAAATTCACCCCTCCACTTT. The gene calls are TRBV7-6 and TRBJ1-6; possible D gene TRBD1, 6 bases. Germline V gene lookup returns CDR1 SGHVS and CDR2 FNYEAQ. Trimming removed 1 base from V and 7 bases from J, with 20 bases in between. The CDR3 is made up of 18 amino acids.

The chain carries TRBV11-2 and TRBJ2-7; possibly TRBD2 for D (5 bases). This CDR3 has 15 residues. The germline V and J ends were trimmed by 6 bases and 2 bases, with 17 bases remaining between them. Germline CDR1 is SGHAT and CDR2 is FQNNGV. Written as DNA, the CDR3 is TGTGCCAGCAGACTAGACATACTCGAGACCTACGAGCAGTACTTC. Protein product: CASRLDILETYEQYF.

The chain links TRBV9 to TRBJ1-2, with 7 nucleotides matching TRBD1. CDR3 length: 15 amino acids. V trimming: 2 bases; J trimming: 4 bases; junction bases outside the gene matches: 8. Germline values: CDR1 SGDLS, CDR2 YYNGEE. This chain's CDR3 is CASSVGTETFYGYTF. The CDR3 DNA reads as TGTGCCAGCAGCGTCGGGACAGAGACTTTCTATGGCTACACCTTC.

The chain joins TRBV2 to TRBJ2-3, with D perhaps TRBD2 (6 bases). V lost 6 bases and J 0 bases, leaving 13 bases between the germline ends. The CDR3 sequence is 15 residues long. The germline V gene encodes CDR1 SNHLY and CDR2 FYNNEI. CDR3 coding DNA: TGTGCCAGCAGCCCGGGACTCACTAGCACAGATACGCAGTATTTT. Protein sequence: CASSPGLTSTDTQYF.

The chain uses TRBV7-3 and TRBJ2-1; 8 bases match TRBD2. Losses at the gene ends were 2 bases for V and 6 bases for J; bases not matched to a gene: 6. This CDR3 has 15 residues. CDR1 and CDR2 (germline): SGHTA, FQGTGA. CDR3 DNA sequence: TGTGCCAGCAGCTTACAAGCGGGGGCCATCAATGAGCAGTTCTTC. It is translated as CASSLQAGAINEQFF.

This rearrangement joins TRBV4-3 to TRBJ1-5; maybe TRBD1 (6 bases). V lost 1 base and J 7 bases, leaving 14 bases between the germline ends. The CDR3 contains 15 residues. Germline-derived CDR1 and CDR2 are LGHNA and YSLEER. This chain's CDR3 is CASSQVRGAVQPQHF. For the CDR3, the DNA is TGCGCCAGCAGCCAAGTCCGGGGGGCAGTCCAGCCCCAGCATTTT.

The chain has TRBV11-2 and TRBJ2-3; TRBD1 aligns across 8 bases. The germline gives CDR1 SGHAT, CDR2 FQNNGV. The CDR3 contains 17 residues. Trimming took 7 bases from V and 0 from J; bases not matched to a gene: 12. The CDR3 protein is CASTRPRQGTSTDTQYF. The CDR3, as DNA: TGTGCCAGCACCCGACCCCGACAGGGGACTAGCACAGATACGCAGTATTTT.

This clone was seen once. V is TRBV5-5 and J is TRBJ1-5, with a weak D call TRBD1 (6 bases). The V gene's germline CDR1 is SGHKS and CDR2 YYEKEE (reference sequence). V was shortened by 2 bases and J by 6 bases, with 12 bases between the two germline ends. The CDR3 has 14 residues. CDR3 sequence reads: CASSFGQQGQPQHF. CDR3 sequence (DNA): TGTGCCAGCAGCTTTGGCCAACAGGGTCAGCCCCAGCATTTT.

The CDR3 sequence: CASSLKSALNEQFF. The CDR3 DNA reads as TGTGCCAGCAGCTTAAAATCTGCGTTGAATGAGCAGTTCTTC. The rearrangement links TRBV7-2 to TRBJ2-1; D uncertain. Between the trimmed V and J ends, which lost 2 bases and 7 bases, there was a span of 12 bases. The CDR3 has 14 amino acids. Germline V gene lookup returns CDR1 SGHTA and CDR2 FQGNSA. Variable domain in full (rest from reference TRBV7-2 and TRBJ2-1): GAGVSQSPSNKVTEKGKDVELRCDPISGHTALYWYRQSLGQGLEFLIYFQGNSAPDKSGLPSDRFSAERTGGSVSTLTIQRTQQEDSAVYLCASSLKSALNEQFFGPGTRLTVL.

V and J are TRBV18 and TRBJ2-1; 10 nucleotides line up with TRBD1. Germline V CDR1 and CDR2: KGHSH, LQKENI. CDR3 size: 15 residues. V lost 3 bases, J lost 2 bases, and 1 base stayed unmatched. CDR3 in DNA: TGTGCCAGCTCACCTGACAGGGGGCCCTACAATGAGCAGTTCTTC. This translates into CASSPDRGPYNEQFF.

This clone was picked up a small number of times. The chain employs TRBV29-1 and TRBJ2-1; 8 nucleotides agree with TRBD2. The germline V gene encodes CDR1 SQVTM and CDR2 ANQGSEA. The CDR3 has 13 amino acids. V was clipped by 4 bases and J by 4 bases; unmatched bases: 3. This CDR3 reads CSVAGGGYNEQFF. CDR3 sequence (DNA): TGCAGCGTTGCGGGGGGGGGTTACAATGAGCAGTTCTTC.

This clone was counted a few times. This chain uses TRBV6-5 with TRBJ1-5; D not resolved. V lost 0 bases to trimming and J lost 5 bases, with 8 bases between them. Germline V gene lookup returns CDR1 MNHEY and CDR2 SVGAGI. The CDR3 length is 14 residues. Here the CDR3 DNA reads TGTGCCAGCAGTTACTCGTTCCCGGATCAGCCCCAGCATTTT. Its protein product is CASSYSFPDQPQHF.

The genes are TRBV4-1 and TRBJ1-2; 10 bases match TRBD1. The CDR3 extends over 15 amino acids. J was trimmed by 13 bases and V by 4 bases; bases with no gene match: 15. The V gene's germline CDR1 is MGHRA and CDR2 YSYEKL. The CDR3 protein is CASSPPQGQGDFGTF. The DNA of the CDR3 is TGCGCCAGCAGCCCGCCCCAAGGACAGGGGGATTTTGGCACCTTC.

The rearrangement links TRBV5-6 to TRBJ2-1; 12 positions match TRBD1. The CDR3 covers 16 residues. Germline values: CDR1 SGHDT, CDR2 YYEEEE. With V trimmed by 3 bases and J by 7 bases, 8 bases remained unmatched. CDR3 protein: CASSWAGTGGWNEQFF. In nucleotides, the CDR3 is TGTGCCAGCAGCTGGGCCGGGACAGGGGGCTGGAATGAGCAGTTCTTC.

V is TRBV7-3 and J is TRBJ1-2, with 7 nucleotides matching TRBD1. The V gene end was trimmed by 5 bases and the J gene end by 7 bases; junction bases not matched to a gene: 13. The CDR3 totals 15 residues. Germline-derived CDR1 and CDR2 are SGHTA and FQGTGA. The CDR3 is CASSVNGGGAVGYTF. In DNA form, the CDR3 reads TGTGCCAGCAGCGTTAACGGAGGGGGCGCGGTTGGCTACACCTTC. The full variable domain, with the rest looked up from reference TRBV7-3 and TRBJ1-2, is GAGVSQTPSNKVTEKGKYVELRCDPISGHTALYWYRQSLGQGPEFLIYFQGTGAADDSGLPNDRFFAVRPEGSVSTLKIQRTERGDSAVYLCASSVNGGGAVGYTFGSGTRLTVV.

The chain recombines TRBV7-2 with TRBJ1-2; possibly TRBD1 for D (6 bases). CDR1 and CDR2 (germline): SGHTA, FQGNSA. Trimming took 5 bases from V and 1 from J, leaving 11 bases between them. CDR3 length: 14 residues. CDR3 region: CASSPDSLNYGYTF. As DNA, the CDR3 is TGTGCCAGCAGCCCGGACAGCCTTAACTATGGCTACACCTTC.

The genes are TRBV9 and TRBJ1-6, with D perhaps TRBD1 (6 bases). The germline V gene has CDR1 SGDLS and CDR2 YYNGEE. Trimming removed 0 bases at V and 9 bases at J, with 10 bases between. There are 14 residues in the CDR3. CDR3 nucleotide sequence: TGTGCCAGCAGCGTAGCAGGGGTAGGTTCACCCCTCCACTTT. This translates into CASSVAGVGSPLHF.

This clone was observed a single time. CDR3 in DNA: TGTGCCTGGAGTTGGGGACTAGACCTTGCCAAAAACATTCAGTACTTC. Residues: CAWSWGLDLAKNIQYF. V usage is TRBV30 and J usage is TRBJ2-4; 8 bases are shared with TRBD2. CDR3 length equals 16 residues. Germline-derived CDR1 and CDR2 are GTSNPN and SVGIG (reference sequence). The ends lost 2 bases at V and 1 base at J; junction bases unmatched: 7.

This chain uses TRBV5-1 with TRBJ2-5, with TRBD2 matching over 7 bases. V lost 2 bases to trimming and J lost 2 bases; unmatched junction nucleotides: 6. Germline V gene data show CDR1 as SGHRS and CDR2 as YFSETQ. The CDR3 is 15 amino acids. The CDR3 spells CASSFLGTTQETQYF. Written as DNA, the CDR3 is TGCGCCAGCAGCTTCTTGGGGACTACACAAGAGACCCAGTACTTC.

V usage is TRBV2 and J usage is TRBJ1-1; the D is unclear. Germline CDR1 SNHLY, CDR2 FYNNEI. Trimming pared 7 bases from V and 5 bases from J, leaving 17 bases between. This CDR3 has 14 amino acids. The CDR3 spells CASNIKEGWTEAFF. CDR3 sequence (DNA): TGTGCCAGCAACATAAAGGAGGGCTGGACTGAAGCTTTCTTT.

This clone was picked up one time. This chain joins TRBV5-1 and TRBJ2-3, with 7 nucleotides matching TRBD1. V lost 3 bases, J lost 2 bases, and 6 bases stayed unmatched. The CDR3 runs to 15 residues. Germline loops: CDR1 SGHRS, CDR2 YFSETQ. The DNA of the CDR3 is TGCGCCAGCAGCTCTACGACAGGGAACACAGATACGCAGTATTTT. This codes for CASSSTTGNTDTQYF.

The rearrangement uses TRBV27 and TRBJ1-6; 7 positions match TRBD1. The CDR3 is 14 residues long. CDR1 and CDR2 (germline): MNHEY, SMNVEV (reference sequence). The V gene end was trimmed by 8 bases and the J gene end by 6 bases; junction bases not matched to a gene: 7. The CDR3 DNA is TGTGCCAGCCAGGACAGGTTGTCTAATTCACCCCTCCACTTT. Protein sequence: CASQDRLSNSPLHF.

This rearrangement joins TRBV4-1 to TRBJ1-4, with 8 bases identical to TRBD1. V lost 3 bases to trimming and J lost 7 bases; unmatched junction nucleotides: 10. Germline values: CDR1 MGHRA, CDR2 YSYEKL. The CDR3 is made up of 16 amino acids. The CDR3 nucleotides read TGCGCCAGCAGCCAGAACCGGAGGACAGGGATTGAAAAACTGTTTTTT. Protein sequence: CASSQNRRTGIEKLFF.

V usage is TRBV5-8 and J usage is TRBJ2-7; TRBD1 aligns across 7 bases. There are 14 residues in the CDR3. V lost 4 bases to trimming and J lost 2 bases; unmatched junction nucleotides: 6. Germline loops: CDR1 SGHTS, CDR2 YDEGEE. In DNA form, the CDR3 reads TGTGCCAGCAGCCCATGGACAGGAGCCTACGAGCAGTACTTC. Protein: CASSPWTGAYEQYF.